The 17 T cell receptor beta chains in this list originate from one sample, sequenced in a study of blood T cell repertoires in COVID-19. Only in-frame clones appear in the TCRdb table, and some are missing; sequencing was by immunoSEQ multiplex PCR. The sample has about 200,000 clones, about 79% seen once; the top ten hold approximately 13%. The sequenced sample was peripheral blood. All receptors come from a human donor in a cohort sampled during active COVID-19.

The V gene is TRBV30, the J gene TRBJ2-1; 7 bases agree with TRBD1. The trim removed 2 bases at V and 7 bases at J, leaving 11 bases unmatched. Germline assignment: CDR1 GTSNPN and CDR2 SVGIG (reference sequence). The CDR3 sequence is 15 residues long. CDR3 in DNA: TGTGCCTGGAGTACAGGGGCTTTAGCCTGGAATGAGCAGTTCTTC. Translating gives CAWSTGALAWNEQFF.

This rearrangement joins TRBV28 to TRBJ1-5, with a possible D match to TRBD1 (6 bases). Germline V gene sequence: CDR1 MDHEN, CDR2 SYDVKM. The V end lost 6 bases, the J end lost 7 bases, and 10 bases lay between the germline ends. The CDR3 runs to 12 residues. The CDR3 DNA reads TGTGCCAGCAGGCTAGGACAGCAGCCCCAGCATTTT. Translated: CASRLGQQPQHF.

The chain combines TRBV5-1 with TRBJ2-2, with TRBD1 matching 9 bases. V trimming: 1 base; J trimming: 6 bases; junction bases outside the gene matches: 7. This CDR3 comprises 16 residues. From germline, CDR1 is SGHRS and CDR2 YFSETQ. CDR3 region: CASSLLRTGEPGELFF. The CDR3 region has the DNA TGCGCCAGCAGCTTGCTTCGGACAGGGGAGCCCGGGGAGCTGTTTTTT.

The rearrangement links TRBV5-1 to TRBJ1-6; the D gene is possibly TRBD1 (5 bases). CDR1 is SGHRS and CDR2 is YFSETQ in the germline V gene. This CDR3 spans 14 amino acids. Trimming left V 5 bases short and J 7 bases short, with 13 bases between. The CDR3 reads CASRPDGGNSPLHF. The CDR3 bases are TGCGCCAGCAGACCGGACGGGGGGAATTCACCCCTCCACTTT.

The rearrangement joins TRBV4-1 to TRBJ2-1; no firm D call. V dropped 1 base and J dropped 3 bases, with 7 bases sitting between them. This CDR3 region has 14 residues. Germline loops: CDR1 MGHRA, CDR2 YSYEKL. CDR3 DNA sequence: TGCGCCAGCAGCCAAGTAAACATCTACAATGAGCAGTTCTTC. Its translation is CASSQVNIYNEQFF.

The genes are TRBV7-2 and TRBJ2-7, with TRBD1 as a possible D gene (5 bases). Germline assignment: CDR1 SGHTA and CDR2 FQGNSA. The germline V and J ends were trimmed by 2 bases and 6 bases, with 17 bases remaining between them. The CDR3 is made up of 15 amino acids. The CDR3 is CASSLYGPPRGEQYF. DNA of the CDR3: TGTGCCAGCAGCTTATACGGTCCGCCAAGGGGCGAGCAGTACTTC.

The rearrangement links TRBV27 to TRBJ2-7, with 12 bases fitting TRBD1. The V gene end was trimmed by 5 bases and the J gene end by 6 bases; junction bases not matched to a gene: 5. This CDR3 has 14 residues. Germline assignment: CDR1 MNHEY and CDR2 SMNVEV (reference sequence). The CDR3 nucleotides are TGTGCCAGCAGTGCCACGGGACAGGGGGCCGAGCAGTACTTC. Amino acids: CASSATGQGAEQYF.

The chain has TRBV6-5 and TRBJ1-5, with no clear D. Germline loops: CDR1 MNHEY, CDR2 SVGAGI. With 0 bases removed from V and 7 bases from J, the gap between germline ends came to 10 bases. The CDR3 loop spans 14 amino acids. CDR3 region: CASSYSWAGQPQHF. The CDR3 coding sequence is TGTGCCAGCAGTTACTCATGGGCGGGACAGCCCCAGCATTTT.

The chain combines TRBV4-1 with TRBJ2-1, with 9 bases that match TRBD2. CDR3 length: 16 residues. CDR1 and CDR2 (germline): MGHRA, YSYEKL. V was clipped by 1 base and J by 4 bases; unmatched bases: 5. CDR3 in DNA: TGCGCCAGCAGCCAAGTCGGCACTAGCGGGTACAATGAGCAGTTCTTC. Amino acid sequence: CASSQVGTSGYNEQFF.

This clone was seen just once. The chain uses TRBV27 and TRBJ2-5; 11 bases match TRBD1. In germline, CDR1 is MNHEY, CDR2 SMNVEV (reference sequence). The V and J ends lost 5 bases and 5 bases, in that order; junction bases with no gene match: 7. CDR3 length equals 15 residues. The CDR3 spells CASSDWDRGTETQYF. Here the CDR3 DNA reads TGTGCCAGCAGTGACTGGGACAGGGGGACGGAGACCCAGTACTTC.

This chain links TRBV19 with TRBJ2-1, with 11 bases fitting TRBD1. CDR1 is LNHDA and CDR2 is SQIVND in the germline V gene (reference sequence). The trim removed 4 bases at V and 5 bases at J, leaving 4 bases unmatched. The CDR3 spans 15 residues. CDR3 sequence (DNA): TGTGCCAGTAGTAGGGACAGGGGGACGAACAATGAGCAGTTCTTC. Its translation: CASSRDRGTNNEQFF.

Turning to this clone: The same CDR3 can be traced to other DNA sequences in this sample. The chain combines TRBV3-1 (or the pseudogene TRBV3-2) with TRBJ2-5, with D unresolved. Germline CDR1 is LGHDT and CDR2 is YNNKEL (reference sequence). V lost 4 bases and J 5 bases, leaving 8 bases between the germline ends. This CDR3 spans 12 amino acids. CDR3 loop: CASSRTGETQYF. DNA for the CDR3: TGTGCCAGCAGCCGCACCGGGGAGACCCAGTACTTC.

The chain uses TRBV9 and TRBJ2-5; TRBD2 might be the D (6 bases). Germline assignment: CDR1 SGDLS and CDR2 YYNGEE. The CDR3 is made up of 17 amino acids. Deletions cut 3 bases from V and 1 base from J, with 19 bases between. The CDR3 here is CASSANNREHSQETQYF. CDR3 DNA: TGTGCCAGCAGCGCAAACAACCGGGAGCACAGCCAAGAGACCCAGTACTTC.

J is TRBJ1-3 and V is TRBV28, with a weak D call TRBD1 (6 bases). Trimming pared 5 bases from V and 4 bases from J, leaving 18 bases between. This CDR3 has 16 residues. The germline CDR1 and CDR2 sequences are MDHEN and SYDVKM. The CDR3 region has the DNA TGTGCCAGCAGTGGCCACCCGGGACACCGGGGAAACACCATATATTTT. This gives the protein CASSGHPGHRGNTIYF.

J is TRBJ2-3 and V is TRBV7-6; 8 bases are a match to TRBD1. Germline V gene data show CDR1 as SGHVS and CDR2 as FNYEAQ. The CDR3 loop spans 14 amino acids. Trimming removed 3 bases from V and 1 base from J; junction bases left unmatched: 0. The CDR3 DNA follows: TGTGCCAGCAGCTTGGGACAGGGCACAGATACGCAGTATTTT. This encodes CASSLGQGTDTQYF.

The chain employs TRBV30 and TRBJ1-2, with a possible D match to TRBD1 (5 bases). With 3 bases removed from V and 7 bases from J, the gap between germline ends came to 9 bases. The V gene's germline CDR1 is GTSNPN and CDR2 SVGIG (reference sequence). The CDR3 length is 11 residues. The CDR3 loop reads CAWRGRAGYTF. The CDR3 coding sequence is TGTGCCTGGAGAGGCAGGGCTGGCTACACCTTC.

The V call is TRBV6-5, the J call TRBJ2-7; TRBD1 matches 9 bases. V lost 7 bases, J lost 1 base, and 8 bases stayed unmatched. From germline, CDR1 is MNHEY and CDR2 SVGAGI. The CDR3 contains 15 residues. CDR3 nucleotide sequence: TGTGCCAGCACGAGCAGGGACAGGGCTTCCTACGAGCAGTACTTC. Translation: CASTSRDRASYEQYF.